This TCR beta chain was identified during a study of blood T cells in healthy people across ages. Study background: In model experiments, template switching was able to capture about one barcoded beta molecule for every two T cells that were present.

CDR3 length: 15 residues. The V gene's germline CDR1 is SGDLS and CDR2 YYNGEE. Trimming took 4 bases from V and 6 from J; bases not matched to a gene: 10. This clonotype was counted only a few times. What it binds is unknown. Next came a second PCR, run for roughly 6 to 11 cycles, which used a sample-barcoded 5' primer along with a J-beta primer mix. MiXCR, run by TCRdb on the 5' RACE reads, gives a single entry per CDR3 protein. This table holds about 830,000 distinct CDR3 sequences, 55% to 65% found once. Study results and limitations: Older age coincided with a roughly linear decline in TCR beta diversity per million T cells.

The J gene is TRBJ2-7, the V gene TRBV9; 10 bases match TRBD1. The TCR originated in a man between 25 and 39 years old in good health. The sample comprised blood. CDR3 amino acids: CASSPPGTGAVEQYF. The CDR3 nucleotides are TGTGCCAGCAGCCCTCCCGGGACAGGGGCTGTCGAGCAGTACTTC.